This T cell receptor beta chain was identified in a study of shared clonotypes between healthy human individuals. J lost 6 bases, V lost 2 bases, and 6 bases had no gene match. The V gene's germline CDR1 is MNHNY and CDR2 SVGAGI (reference sequence). The CDR3 loop spans 14 amino acids. Study-wide points: The study found lower generation probabilities in non-shared clonotypes than in those shared by all four donors. With few donors, the genetic and exposure-history diversity represented was limited. Estimated richness was generally greater in naive than memory subsets.

Caucasian adults living in Nashville, Tennessee, provided all samples. This table comes from immunoSEQ multiplex PCR, and its TCRdb copy is limited to in-frame clones, with some not included. The sample contains 1.6 million or so clones, over 95% of which appear only once. Notes on this clone: Its antigen remains unidentified.

This sequence was found in a man aged 25-40 years in good health. V gene TRBV6-6 combines with J gene TRBJ2-7; TRBD2 matches at 8 bases. Material for sequencing was naive CD4+ T cells sorted from blood. Stated subset: CD45RA+ positively selected. In nucleotides, the CDR3 is TGTGCCAGCAGTTACGGTCTGACTAGCGCCGAGCAGTACTTC. Amino acids: CASSYGLTSAEQYF.